This TCR beta chain stems from a study of blood T cell repertoires in COVID-19. Study background: Nucleic acid was either cDNA or gDNA, and it came from T cells, B-cell-depleted T cells, or PBMCs.

Germline V lookup: CDR1 SGDLS, CDR2 YYNGEE. The CDR3 runs to 13 residues. Trimming pared 5 bases from V and 4 bases from J, leaving 9 bases between. It was during active infection that Seattle patients were enrolled and then longitudinally followed. The repertoire was sequenced with immunoSEQ multiplex PCR; TCRdb's copy has only in-frame clones and lacks some. The sample lists approximately 170,000 clones, approximately 90% occurring once. This chain uses TRBV9 with TRBJ2-2; D call uncertain. Specimen: peripheral blood. The sequence came from a man between 18 and 35 years old with COVID-19, enrolled during active disease. The CDR3 DNA reads as TGTGCCAGCAGGGGTGAGGTCACCGGGGAGCTGTTTTTT. Protein product: CASRGEVTGELFF.